This T cell receptor beta chain was sequenced for a study of cytomegalovirus exposure and HLA in healthy donors. Study-wide context: A later analysis reported the approximately 120 validation repertoires used the same platform as the approximately 660 first-cohort repertoires. The study's findings and limits: CMV antigen specificity of a few CMV-associated chains was confirmed in vitro. Clusters of TCRs from the first cohort tended to co-occur in the 100 to 150 validation repertoires (as a later analysis found). It was reportedly the case that the classifier diagnosed cytomegalovirus status with high specificity and sensitivity.

Measured with immunoSEQ multiplex PCR; TCRdb has only the in-frame clones, and not every one. The sample shows more than 110,000 clones, approximately 85% of them seen only once. Germline CDR1 is SGHRS and CDR2 is YFSETQ. The CDR3 spans 14 residues. V gave up 0 bases and J gave up 5 bases; unmatched junction bases: 3. Notes on this clone: Its antigen is still unknown.

The V gene is TRBV5-1, the J gene TRBJ2-3; the match to TRBD1 covers 7 bases. The clonotype originates from a woman in her 30s in good health and CMV-seronegative. Sequenced material: PBMCs. In DNA, the CDR3 is TGCGCCAGCAGCTTGGATCCAGGGGGAGATACGCAGTATTTT. Amino acids: CASSLDPGGDTQYF.